The rows below give T cell receptor beta chains drawn from one sample of a study of early T cells in non-severe SARS-CoV-2 infection. TCRdb analysed the 5' RACE reads with MiXCR anew, one entry per CDR3 protein. The table lists around 50,000 distinct CDR3 sequences, approximately 9.4% of them singletons. Sequenced input: whole blood. Receptors originate from an adult who was a healthcare worker with PCR-confirmed SARS-CoV-2 infection or an uninfected control (not recorded which). CDR3s include the opening cysteine and the closing phenylalanine or tryptophan. Fields, in order: D gene, clone size, J gene, V gene, CDR3 protein, CDR3 DNA. The D gene is left open where the match is weak. Some rows have no size entry. The others give once, few or many, or a class for an expanded clone.

d_call: TRBD1; clone_size: many; j_call: TRBJ2-5; v_call: TRBV27; cdr3_aa: CASSRTGAYQETQYF; cdr3_nt: TGTGCCAGCAGCCGGACAGGGGCGTACCAAGAGACCCAGTACTTC
d_call: NA; clone_size: many; j_call: TRBJ2-6; v_call: TRBV7-8; cdr3_aa: CASSPGANVLTF; cdr3_nt: TGTGCCAGCAGCCCTGGGGCCAACGTCCTGACTTTC
d_call: NA; clone_size: many; j_call: TRBJ1-1; v_call: TRBV27; cdr3_aa: CASSLIGSNTEAFF; cdr3_nt: TGTGCCAGCAGTTTAATCGGATCGAACACTGAAGCTTTCTTT
d_call: NA; clone_size: many; j_call: TRBJ2-7; v_call: TRBV20-1; cdr3_aa: CSARRGRISYEQYF; cdr3_nt: TGCAGTGCGAGGAGGGGGCGGATATCCTACGAGCAGTACTTC
d_call: NA; clone_size: many; j_call: TRBJ1-2; v_call: TRBV7-2; cdr3_aa: CASSLSREDGYTF; cdr3_nt: TGTGCCAGCAGCTTAAGCAGGGAGGATGGCTACACCTTC
d_call: NA; clone_size: NA; j_call: TRBJ1-1; v_call: TRBV27; cdr3_aa: CASTPGGATLNTEAFF; cdr3_nt: TGTGCCAGCACCCCAGGAGGAGCGACACTGAACACTGAAGCTTTCTTT
d_call: NA; clone_size: few; j_call: TRBJ1-4; v_call: TRBV15; cdr3_aa: CATSSGSQREKLFF; cdr3_nt: TGTGCCACCAGCTCCGGGTCCCAGAGGGAAAAACTGTTTTTT
d_call: TRBD2; clone_size: few; j_call: TRBJ2-1; v_call: TRBV9; cdr3_aa: CASTVGGSSYNEQFF; cdr3_nt: TGTGCCAGCACCGTGGGCGGGAGCTCCTACAATGAGCAGTTCTTC
d_call: NA; clone_size: NA; j_call: TRBJ2-1; v_call: TRBV29-1; cdr3_aa: CSVDETYNEQFF; cdr3_nt: TGCAGCGTTGACGAGACCTACAATGAGCAGTTCTTC
d_call: NA; clone_size: many; j_call: TRBJ2-1; v_call: TRBV12-3/TRBV12-4; cdr3_aa: CASSPLRAVYNEQFF; cdr3_nt: TGTGCCAGCAGTCCACTCAGGGCCGTCTACAATGAGCAGTTCTTC
d_call: NA; clone_size: many; j_call: TRBJ2-1; v_call: TRBV29-1; cdr3_aa: CSVGLAVGEQFF; cdr3_nt: TGCAGCGTTGGGCTAGCTGTTGGTGAGCAGTTCTTC
d_call: TRBD2; clone_size: many; j_call: TRBJ2-4; v_call: TRBV2; cdr3_aa: CASSEVGGSGNIQYF; cdr3_nt: TGTGCCAGCAGTGAAGTCGGCGGGAGCGGGAACATTCAGTACTTC
d_call: NA; clone_size: NA; j_call: TRBJ1-5; v_call: TRBV6-4; cdr3_aa: CASSEVAGLSQPQHF; cdr3_nt: TGTGCCAGCAGTGAGGTAGCAGGGCTCAGCCAGCCCCAGCATTTT
d_call: NA; clone_size: NA; j_call: TRBJ2-7; v_call: TRBV2; cdr3_aa: CASSEVEPAIDEQYF; cdr3_nt: TGTGCCAGCAGTGAAGTTGAACCGGCAATCGACGAGCAGTACTTC
d_call: TRBD2; clone_size: many; j_call: TRBJ2-3; v_call: TRBV7-8; cdr3_aa: CASSLVLGTSGSTDTQYF; cdr3_nt: TGTGCCAGCAGCTTAGTACTGGGGACTAGCGGGAGCACAGATACGCAGTATTTT
d_call: TRBD2; clone_size: many; j_call: TRBJ2-1; v_call: TRBV5-4; cdr3_aa: CASSSESSGRRNNEQFF; cdr3_nt: TGTGCCAGCAGCTCGGAGTCTAGCGGGAGACGGAACAATGAGCAGTTCTTC
d_call: NA; clone_size: many; j_call: TRBJ2-7; v_call: TRBV7-2; cdr3_aa: CASSSNQVSYEQYF; cdr3_nt: TGTGCCAGCAGCTCGAATCAGGTCTCCTACGAGCAGTACTTC
d_call: NA; clone_size: few; j_call: TRBJ1-2; v_call: TRBV2; cdr3_aa: CASSGDRRPGYTF; cdr3_nt: TGTGCCAGCAGTGGGGACCGCCGGCCAGGCTACACCTTC
d_call: NA; clone_size: medium-sized; j_call: TRBJ2-2; v_call: TRBV20-1; cdr3_aa: CSARVGSEPGELFF; cdr3_nt: TGCAGTGCTAGAGTAGGATCCGAACCCGGGGAGCTGTTTTTT
d_call: TRBD1; clone_size: NA; j_call: TRBJ2-7; v_call: TRBV12-3/TRBV12-4; cdr3_aa: CASSFGTGSIGEQYF; cdr3_nt: TGTGCCAGCAGTTTCGGGACAGGTTCCATTGGCGAGCAGTACTTC
d_call: NA; clone_size: many; j_call: TRBJ2-3; v_call: TRBV12-5; cdr3_aa: CASGSTGFTDTQYF; cdr3_nt: TGTGCTAGTGGTTCGACGGGATTCACAGATACGCAGTATTTT
d_call: NA; clone_size: many; j_call: TRBJ2-7; v_call: TRBV4-1; cdr3_aa: CASSHGRESLTYEQYF; cdr3_nt: TGCGCCAGCAGCCATGGCCGTGAGAGCCTGACCTACGAGCAGTACTTC
d_call: NA; clone_size: few; j_call: TRBJ2-1; v_call: TRBV11-3; cdr3_aa: CASSLVHNEQFF; cdr3_nt: TGTGCCAGCAGCTTAGTGCACAATGAGCAGTTCTTC
d_call: TRBD2; clone_size: many; j_call: TRBJ2-3; v_call: TRBV28; cdr3_aa: CASSLVGTSGRWGTQYF; cdr3_nt: TGTGCCAGCAGTTTAGTTGGGACTAGCGGGAGATGGGGTACGCAGTATTTT
d_call: NA; clone_size: many; j_call: TRBJ1-4; v_call: TRBV11-2; cdr3_aa: CASSPHPRGEREKLFF; cdr3_nt: TGTGCCAGCAGCCCACACCCTCGTGGAGAAAGAGAAAAACTGTTTTTT
d_call: NA; clone_size: many; j_call: TRBJ2-1; v_call: TRBV11-2; cdr3_aa: CASSLNQGLGNEQFF; cdr3_nt: TGTGCCAGCAGCTTAAACCAGGGCTTGGGAAATGAGCAGTTCTTC
d_call: TRBD1; clone_size: few; j_call: TRBJ2-1; v_call: TRBV12-5; cdr3_aa: CASAHRGQGTYNEQFF; cdr3_nt: TGTGCTAGTGCCCACCGGGGACAGGGTACCTACAATGAGCAGTTCTTC
d_call: NA; clone_size: many; j_call: TRBJ2-3; v_call: TRBV11-2; cdr3_aa: CASSLDFAPIGSDTQYF; cdr3_nt: TGTGCCAGCAGCTTAGATTTCGCTCCCATAGGTTCCGATACGCAGTATTTT
d_call: NA; clone_size: many; j_call: TRBJ2-2; v_call: TRBV5-1; cdr3_aa: CASSLEPVGELFF; cdr3_nt: TGCGCCAGCAGCTTGGAGCCGGTGGGGGAGCTGTTTTTT